The sample holds a few counts of the clone carrying this TCR beta chain. The data were obtained in a study of T cells in Graves' hyperthyroidism and ophthalmopathy. V trimming: 2 bases; J trimming: 0 bases; junction bases outside the gene matches: 9. Germline-derived CDR1 and CDR2 are DFQATT and SNEGSKA (reference sequence). The CDR3 loop spans 16 amino acids. Amplification targeted TCR beta CDR3 regions from RNA transcripts. During a first-round RT-PCR of the TCR CDR3, the HTBI primer set was used. A single record per CDR3 protein comes from TCRdb applying MiXCR to the multiplex PCR reads. Of 750,000 to 900,000 distinct CDR3 sequences in the sample, roughly 40% are singletons; the top ten hold 7% to 10%. Diagnosis rested on symptoms, serum thyroxine and TRAb, thyroid ultrasound, and orbital computed tomography. Isolation of PBMCs was performed on around 10 ml fresh peripheral blood.

The sequenced sample consisted of blood. The gene calls are TRBV20-1 and TRBJ2-7; TRBD1 aligns across 8 bases. The source is a man younger than 35 with Graves' hyperthyroidism. The CDR3 loop reads CSARMGGDRSSYEQYF. CDR3 coding DNA: TGCAGTGCTAGAATGGGCGGGGACAGGAGCTCCTACGAGCAGTACTTC.